Listed here are 24 T cell receptor beta chains from one sample, sequenced in a study of T cells in women clearing cervical HPV infection. TCRdb keeps only in-frame clones here, not all; method: immunoSEQ multiplex PCR. Found here are 40,000 to 60,000 clones; the top ten clones hold approximately 0.98%. The sample consisted of blood buffy coat. Receptors originate from a woman between 18 and 70 years old with a cervical HPV16 infection that either progressed to CIN3+ or cleared (not recorded which).

CDR3 region: CASRHRAGRYEQYF. CDR3 DNA (partial): TGTGCCAGTAGACACAGGGCGGGACGCTACGAG. The chain combines TRBV19 with TRBJ2-7; TRBD1 or TRBD2 may be the D gene (6 bases each). The read is 3 residues too short to cover the CDR3 end, so that end is filled in from the germline J gene. Germline CDR1 is LNHDA and CDR2 is SQIVND (reference sequence). The CDR3 has 14 amino acids. With 6 bases removed from V and 3 bases from J, the gap between germline ends came to 15 bases. The full variable domain, with the rest looked up from reference TRBV19 and TRBJ2-7, is DGGITQSPKYLFRKEGQNVTLSCEQNLNHDAMYWYRQDPGQGLRLIYYSQIVNDFQKGDIAEGYSVSREKKESFPLTVTSAQKNPTAFYLCASRHRAGRYEQYFGPGTRLTVT.

Note on this clone: The read halts 3 residues ahead of the CDR3 end, with the missing end drawn from the germline J gene. The V and J genes are TRBV19 and TRBJ2-7; 7 nucleotides align to TRBD1. Per germline, CDR1 LNHDA and CDR2 SQIVND (reference sequence). V trimming: 4 bases; J trimming: 3 bases; junction bases outside the gene matches: 9. The length of the CDR3 is 15 residues. Partial CDR3 DNA: TGTGCCAGTAGTAACCCAGGGGGATTCCTCTACGAG. Translated, it gives CASSNPGGFLYE. The whole CDR3 region reads CASSNPGGFLYEQYF.

On this clone: The read ends 3 residues shy of where the CDR3 ends; the end is completed using the germline J gene. The chain joins TRBV18 to TRBJ1-2, with 8 bases lining up with TRBD1. Trimming at V came to 3 bases and at J to 4 bases, leaving 7 bases not matched to a gene. This CDR3 region has 15 residues. Germline V gene lookup returns CDR1 KGHSH and CDR2 LQKENI. The CDR3 is CASSPKTGDGYGYTF. The sequenced part of the CDR3 DNA is TGTGCCAGCTCACCTAAGACAGGGGATGGCTATGGC.

On this clone itself: The read gets to within 3 residues of the CDR3 end, and the germline J gene fills in the rest. The genes are TRBV9 and TRBJ2-1; possible D gene TRBD1, 5 bases. The CDR3 consists of 17 residues. Germline V gene lookup returns CDR1 SGDLS and CDR2 YYNGEE. Trimming took 3 bases from V and 8 from J, leaving 24 bases between them. CDR3: CASSEMPPDKTHHEQFF. The CDR3 DNA, read in part, is TGTGCCAGCAGCGAGATGCCCCCGGACAAAACCCACCATGAG.

With regard to this clone: The read halts 3 residues ahead of the CDR3 end, with the missing end drawn from the germline J gene. The chain uses TRBV20-1 and TRBJ1-6, with D unclear. Looked up from germline, CDR1 is DFQATT and CDR2 is SNEGSKA (reference sequence). V was trimmed by 0 bases and J by 6 bases, leaving 6 bases between them. The CDR3 is made up of 13 amino acids. CDR3 amino acids: CSARDTLNSPLHF. CDR3 bases read: TGCAGTGCTAGAGATACTCTTAATTCACCC.

Points on this clone: The observed sequence ends 3 residues before the CDR3 terminus, with the missing tail filled in from the germline J gene. This chain connects TRBV5-5 to TRBJ2-3; weak D call: TRBD2 (6 bases). The CDR3 is made up of 15 amino acids. The germline V gene encodes CDR1 SGHKS and CDR2 YYEKEE (reference sequence). The CDR3 bases that were read are TGTGCCAGCAGCTTGGCCGCCGGGGGAGGTCAGCCG. It specifies CASSLAAGGGQP. The whole CDR3 is CASSLAAGGGQPQYF. The full variable domain, its missing parts supplied by reference TRBV5-5 and TRBJ2-3, is DAGVTQSPTHLIKTRGQQVTLRCSPISGHKSVSWYQQVLGQGPQFIFQYYEKEERGRGNFPDRFSARQFPNYSSELNVNALLLGDSALYLCASSLAAGGGQPQYFGPGTRLTVL.

As to this clone: Read data end 3 residues before the CDR3 end; the end is taken from the germline J gene. V is TRBV7-3 and J is TRBJ2-1; D perhaps matches TRBD2 (6 bases). V was clipped by 4 bases and J by 0 bases, with 16 bases between them. Germline CDR1 and CDR2: SGHTA and FQGTGA. This CDR3 contains 17 residues. The CDR3 DNA, read in part, is TGTGCCAGCAGCTCGTCCGGGACTCCGAGCTCCTACAATGAG. It codes for CASSSSGTPSSYNE. The full CDR3 protein reads CASSSSGTPSSYNEQFF.

Turning to this clone: The CDR3 end is not reached by the read, which stops 3 residues before it; the germline J gene fills it in. The chain recombines TRBV29-1 with TRBJ2-1, with a tentative D call TRBD1 (5 bases). V was shortened by 4 bases and J by 1 base, with 17 bases between the two germline ends. In germline, CDR1 is SQVTM, CDR2 ANQGSEA. The length of the CDR3 is 16 residues. CDR3 amino acids: CSVVEQVFSSYNEQFF. The CDR3 DNA, read in part, is TGCAGCGTTGTTGAACAGGTATTTTCGTCCTACAATGAG.

Worth noting for this clone: The read halts 3 residues ahead of the CDR3 end, with the missing end drawn from the germline J gene. The chain links TRBV20-1 to TRBJ2-3; 7 bases match TRBD1. Trimming at V came to 5 bases and at J to 6 bases, leaving 23 bases not matched to a gene. Germline loops: CDR1 DFQATT, CDR2 SNEGSKA (reference sequence). This CDR3 has 18 residues. CDR3 bases read: TGCAGTGCTGTCAGGGGGAAAGTAGTCGATCGGCTTGGGGATACG. Residues: CSAVRGKVVDRLGDT. The whole CDR3 region reads CSAVRGKVVDRLGDTQYF.

On this clone itself: The read terminates 3 residues ahead of where the CDR3 ends, so the germline J gene completes it. V gene TRBV18 combines with J gene TRBJ2-2, with D perhaps TRBD1 (6 bases). Germline-derived CDR1 and CDR2 are KGHSH and LQKENI. The CDR3 consists of 15 residues. Here the CDR3 reads CASSPTGSGANVLFF. CDR3 bases read: TGTGCCAGCTCACCGACAGGATCCGGGGCCAACGTG.

Details on this clone: The read is 3 residues too short to cover the CDR3 end, so that end is filled in from the germline J gene. The chain has TRBV18 and TRBJ2-7; D is possibly TRBD1 (6 bases). There are 14 residues in the CDR3. Trimming took 5 bases from V and 2 from J, leaving 13 bases between them. The germline CDR1 and CDR2 sequences are KGHSH and LQKENI. CDR3 sequence: CASSRQVKPYEQYF. The CDR3 bases that were read are TGTGCCAGCTCAAGACAGGTAAAACCCTACGAG.

Notes on this clone: Coverage ceases 3 residues before the CDR3 finishes, and the germline J gene fills in the end. This chain uses TRBV5-1 with TRBJ2-7, with 8 bases fitting TRBD1. Per the germline V gene, CDR1 is SGHRS and CDR2 is YFSETQ. The trim removed 0 bases at V and 6 bases at J, leaving 8 bases unmatched. The CDR3 contains 15 residues. The CDR3: CASSLVGQAWGEQYF. The CDR3 bases that were read are TGCGCCAGCAGCTTGGTGGGACAGGCATGGGGCGAG.

In the case of this clone: Read data end 3 residues before the CDR3 end; the end is taken from the germline J gene. V usage is TRBV19 and J usage is TRBJ2-3, with 13 bases lining up with TRBD2. The CDR3 totals 14 residues. Germline assignment: CDR1 LNHDA and CDR2 SQIVND (reference sequence). The CDR3 bases that were read are TGTGCCAGTAGTACCACTAGCGGGGGGGAGACG. This encodes CASSTTSGGET. The full CDR3 sequence reads CASSTTSGGETQYF. The full variable domain, with the rest looked up from reference TRBV19 and TRBJ2-3, is DGGITQSPKYLFRKEGQNVTLSCEQNLNHDAMYWYRQDPGQGLRLIYYSQIVNDFQKGDIAEGYSVSREKKESFPLTVTSAQKNPTAFYLCASSTTSGGETQYFGPGTRLTVL.

A remark on this clone: The CDR3 extends 3 residues past the end of the read, so its final part is completed from the germline J gene. This chain connects TRBV2 to TRBJ2-3; TRBD2 matches 13 bases. CDR3 size: 18 residues. The V segment lost 3 bases and the J segment 2 bases; nucleotides outside the gene matches: 8. Germline assignment: CDR1 SNHLY and CDR2 FYNNEI. CDR3 in amino acids: CASSDSGLAGAPTDTQYF. The sequenced CDR3 bases are TGTGCCAGCAGTGACTCAGGACTAGCGGGGGCCCCCACAGATACG.

Regarding this clone: With the read ending 3 residues before the CDR3 end, the germline J gene is used to fill in that end. The chain couples TRBV7-3 to TRBJ1-2; D gene unclear. CDR1 and CDR2 from the germline V gene are SGHTA and FQGTGA. The CDR3 spans 16 residues. Here the CDR3 reads CASSPTSGGSTDTYTF. The DNA read from the CDR3 is TGTGCCAGCAGCCCTACTAGCGGCGGTTCCACAGATACC.

Remarks on this clone: The observed sequence ends 3 residues before the CDR3 terminus, with the missing tail filled in from the germline J gene. The chain is built from TRBV6-2 or TRBV6-3 and TRBJ1-2; maybe TRBD1 (5 bases). CDR3 size: 15 residues. Trimming took 2 bases from V and 5 from J, leaving 15 bases between them. Germline V gives CDR1 MNHEY, CDR2 SVGEGT. The CDR3 DNA, read in part, is TGTGCCAGCAGTTACGAATGGGGACTCCATTATGGC. Translated, it gives CASSYEWGLHYG. The entire CDR3 protein reads CASSYEWGLHYGYTF.

To note about this clone: Coverage ceases 3 residues before the CDR3 finishes, and the germline J gene fills in the end. This sequence joins TRBV3-1 (or the pseudogene TRBV3-2) and TRBJ2-2, with TRBD2 matching over 11 bases. V lost 2 bases, J lost 4 bases, and 9 bases stayed unmatched. CDR1 and CDR2 from the germline V gene are LGHDT and YNNKEL (reference sequence). The CDR3 length is 18 residues. CDR3 in amino acids: CASSQRNSGGALTGELFF. CDR3 bases read: TGTGCCAGCAGCCAAAGGAATAGCGGGGGGGCTCTCACCGGGGAG.

Note on this clone: The sequence runs out 3 residues before the end of the CDR3; the remainder is reconstructed from the germline J gene. This chain connects TRBV11-2 to TRBJ1-3; D uncertain. Germline V gene lookup returns CDR1 SGHAT and CDR2 FQNNGV. V was trimmed by 4 bases and J by 0 bases, leaving 7 bases between them. The CDR3 has 14 amino acids. CDR3 bases read: TGTGCCAGCAGCTCCAGTCACTCTGGAAACACC. This codes for CASSSSHSGNT. Given in full, the CDR3 is CASSSSHSGNTIYF.

In the case of this clone: The read ends 3 residues shy of where the CDR3 ends; the end is completed using the germline J gene. This chain connects TRBV7-9 to TRBJ2-1; D perhaps matches TRBD2 (5 bases). The CDR3 spans 14 residues. The V end lost 4 bases, the J end lost 0 bases, and 7 bases lay between the germline ends. Germline V lookup: CDR1 SEHNR, CDR2 FQNEAQ (reference sequence). CDR3 loop: CASSSGSSYNEQFF. The covered CDR3 bases are TGTGCCAGCAGCTCGGGGAGCTCCTACAATGAG.

A word on this clone: Coverage ceases 3 residues before the CDR3 finishes, and the germline J gene fills in the end. The chain couples TRBV10-3 to TRBJ2-3; D possibly corresponds to TRBD1 (6 bases). The CDR3 sequence is 18 residues long. Trimming cost V 0 bases and J 0 bases, with 16 bases left between them. The germline gives CDR1 ENHRY, CDR2 SYGVKD. CDR3 loop: CAISESRAGTSSTDTQYF. The CDR3 DNA, read in part, is TGTGCCATCAGTGAGTCGAGGGCTGGGACATCTAGCACAGATACG.

As for this clone: The CDR3 end falls 3 residues outside the read, so it is completed with the germline J gene. The chain uses TRBV12-3 or TRBV12-4 and TRBJ1-2; no definite D call. Trimming cost V 6 bases and J 2 bases, with 10 bases left between them. The length of the CDR3 is 13 residues. This CDR3 reads CASSYGPNYGYTF. The CDR3 DNA, read in part, is TGTGCCAGCAGCTACGGTCCCAACTATGGC.

Comments on this clone: Sequencing ends 3 residues short of the CDR3 end; the germline J gene provides the rest. This chain connects TRBV12-3 or TRBV12-4 to TRBJ1-6; D is unresolved. The CDR3 extends over 13 amino acids. The CDR3 reads CASSLDYPRALHF. CDR3 DNA (partial): TGTGCCAGCAGTTTAGATTACCCTCGGGCC.

For this clone: The read halts 3 residues ahead of the CDR3 end, with the missing end drawn from the germline J gene. The V call is TRBV4-1, the J call TRBJ2-7, with 7 bases identical to TRBD1. The V gene's germline CDR1 is MGHRA and CDR2 YSYEKL. With 5 bases clipped from V and 5 bases from J, the junction kept 3 bases outside the gene matches. The CDR3 contains 12 residues. The sequenced part of the CDR3 DNA is TGCGCCAGCAGCGACAGGGTGCACGAG. Translated: CASSDRVHE. The entire CDR3 protein is CASSDRVHEQYF.

Notes on this clone: The read stops 3 residues short of the end of the CDR3; the missing end is completed from the germline J gene. The chain joins TRBV11-2 to TRBJ2-2, with TRBD1 matching over 7 bases. Germline V gene sequence: CDR1 SGHAT, CDR2 FQNNGV. This CDR3 is 14 amino acids long. CDR3 bases read: TGTGCCAGCAGCTTATCCAGGGGGTCTGAAAAG. It codes for CASSLSRGSEK. The CDR3 in full is CASSLSRGSEKLFF.